The clone carrying this T cell receptor beta chain was recorded many times. The CDR3 has 15 residues. With 3 bases removed from V and 4 bases from J, the gap between germline ends came to 16 bases. The data derive from a study of Graves' ophthalmopathy and Graves' hyperthyroidism. TCR beta CDR3 regions were amplified from RNA transcripts. Amplification began with first-round RT-PCR using HTBI primers, then second-round multiplex PCR was performed. Each CDR3 protein is one row after TCRdb ran MiXCR on the multiplex PCR reads. The table lists some 520,000 distinct CDR3 sequences, under 15% of them singletons.

This chain links TRBV12-3 or TRBV12-4 with TRBJ2-7; tentatively, D is TRBD1 or TRBD2 (6 bases each). This TCR derives from a woman in her twenties or thirties with Graves' ophthalmopathy. The sequencing input was blood. CDR3: CASSFSGARRYEQYF. The CDR3 DNA sequence: TGTGCCAGCAGTTTCTCGGGGGCCAGGAGATACGAGCAGTACTTC.